This passage covers 5 T cell receptor beta chains from one sample sequenced in a study of blood T cell repertoires in COVID-19. Repertoires were generated with immunoSEQ multiplex PCR, while TCRdb's copy carries only in-frame clones and drops some. This repertoire shows fewer than 30,000 clones, approximately 84% found once; its top ten account for about 15%. The sequenced sample consisted of peripheral blood. The receptors originated from a man in his sixties or seventies with active COVID-19.

V is TRBV24-1 and J is TRBJ1-1; TRBD1 is a possible D gene (6 bases). Germline V CDR1 and CDR2: KGHDR, SFDVKD. V gave up 7 bases and J gave up 1 base, with 12 bases separating them. The CDR3 contains 14 residues. CDR3 in amino acids: CATRGQGSNTEAFF. CDR3 nucleotide sequence: TGTGCCACCAGGGGCCAGGGGTCGAACACTGAAGCTTTCTTT.

The chain couples TRBV7-2 to TRBJ2-2, with a weak D call TRBD1 (5 bases). This CDR3 has 14 amino acids. Deletions cut 5 bases from V and 6 bases from J, with 13 bases between. Germline values: CDR1 SGHTA, CDR2 FQGNSA. For the CDR3, the DNA is TGTGCCAGCAGCCCCACCAGGGTGTCCGGGGAGCTGTTTTTT. Its protein is CASSPTRVSGELFF. Combining the CDR3 with reference TRBV7-2 and TRBJ2-2 gives the whole variable domain GAGVSQSPSNKVTEKGKDVELRCDPISGHTALYWYRQSLGQGLEFLIYFQGNSAPDKSGLPSDRFSAERTGGSVSTLTIQRTQQEDSAVYLCASSPTRVSGELFFGEGSRLTVL.

The chain combines TRBV29-1 with TRBJ2-1; 8 positions match TRBD2. Germline V CDR1 and CDR2: SQVTM, ANQGSEA. CDR3 size: 14 residues. The V and J ends lost 6 bases and 9 bases, in that order; junction bases with no gene match: 13. The CDR3 nucleotides are TGCAGCGTCGGCGCCGGGACTAGGCCTTCTGAGCAGTTCTTC. This gives the protein CSVGAGTRPSEQFF.

This clone occurred a few times. The CDR3 nucleotides read TGTGCCAGCAGCTTAGCGACCCTCGGACAGGGGCGCTACAATGAGCAGTTCTTC. It codes for CASSLATLGQGRYNEQFF. This chain joins TRBV7-2 and TRBJ2-1; TRBD1 matches at 9 bases. This CDR3 comprises 18 residues. The germline CDR1 and CDR2 sequences are SGHTA and FQGNSA. Trimming removed 0 bases from V and 3 bases from J; junction bases left unmatched: 9.

The chain combines TRBV6-5 with TRBJ1-5; D not resolved. The germline V gene has CDR1 MNHEY and CDR2 SVGAGI. CDR3 length: 12 amino acids. V was trimmed by 7 bases and J by 5 bases, leaving 9 bases between them. The CDR3 DNA reads TGTGCCAGCACCCGGGAGCATCAGCCCCAGCATTTT. Amino acid sequence: CASTREHQPQHF.